This TCR beta chain is from a study of blood T cells in healthy people across ages. Trimming pared 6 bases from V and 13 bases from J, leaving 22 bases between. This CDR3 has 14 residues. Germline-derived CDR1 and CDR2 are LGHDT and YNNKEL (reference sequence). A second PCR, run for about 7 to 12 cycles, used a sample-barcoded 5' primer plus a J-beta primer mix. One entry per CDR3 protein, called by TCRdb with MiXCR from the 5' RACE reads. The table shows about 730,000 distinct CDR3 sequences, with around 40% occurring only once. This receptor was taken from a woman aged 60 to 75 in good health. The rearrangement links TRBV3-1 to TRBJ2-1; D gene uncertain. Sequenced sample: blood. CDR3 region: CASRRESRQETQFF. The DNA of the CDR3 is TGTGCCAGCAGGCGAGAAAGTCGGCAAGAGACCCAGTTCTTC.